The next 26 T cell receptor beta chains were all read from a single sample in a study of blood T cell repertoires in COVID-19 (dated by TCRdb to 2018 to 2020). Libraries were constructed by the immunoSEQ multiplex PCR assay. Sourced from immuneACCESS, this table was stored by TCRdb with only in-frame sequences that have V and J called. A share of the clones is absent; for the studies checked, an unresolved V gene accounts for under half, and the remainder has no known explanation. The sample table contains around 200,000 clones; only one count was recorded for around 86% of them. The ten largest clones add up to around 5.7% of the sample. The sample was PBMCs or T cells enriched from blood (not recorded which). Receptors were obtained from a man aged 40-49 years with acute COVID-19.

V usage is TRBV7-3 and J usage is TRBJ2-1; 7 bases agree with TRBD2. Losses at the gene ends were 0 bases for V and 3 bases for J; bases not matched to a gene: 2. The germline gives CDR1 SGHTA, CDR2 FQGTGA. The length of the CDR3 is 15 residues. Here the CDR3 reads CASSLTKRGYNEQFF. CDR3 coding DNA: TGTGCCAGCAGCTTAACGAAGCGGGGCTACAATGAGCAGTTCTTC.

The V call is TRBV25-1, the J call TRBJ2-7; tentatively, D is TRBD1 (6 bases). CDR3 size: 18 residues. The germline V and J ends were trimmed by 1 base and 6 bases, with 25 bases remaining between them. Germline CDR1 MGHDK, CDR2 SYGVNS. The DNA for the CDR3 is TGTGCCAGCAGTGAATCCAATCCCGGGGCAGGGGATCGGGGCGAGCAGTACTTC. Protein sequence: CASSESNPGAGDRGEQYF.

The rearrangement joins TRBV19 to TRBJ2-1; the match to TRBD2 covers 11 bases. CDR1 and CDR2 from the germline V gene are LNHDA and SQIVND (reference sequence). The CDR3 length is 18 residues. V was clipped by 5 bases and J by 7 bases; unmatched bases: 16. CDR3 region: CASSLRVLAGGEGNEQFF. The CDR3 nucleotides read TGTGCCAGTAGTCTCCGGGTGCTAGCGGGAGGCGAGGGAAATGAGCAGTTCTTC.

V is TRBV9 and J is TRBJ2-1; D might be TRBD2 (6 bases). The CDR3 is 15 residues long. V gave up 6 bases and J gave up 7 bases, with 20 bases separating them. Germline CDR1 is SGDLS and CDR2 is YYNGEE. The CDR3: CASNPLAGLVNEQFF. Written as DNA, the CDR3 is TGTGCCAGCAACCCACTAGCCGGGTTAGTGAATGAGCAGTTCTTC. The full variable domain, with the rest looked up from reference TRBV9 and TRBJ2-1, is DSGVTQTPKHLITATGQRVTLRCSPRSGDLSVYWYQQSLDQGLQFLIQYYNGEERAKGNILERFSAQQFPDLHSELNLSSLELGDSALYFCASNPLAGLVNEQFFGPGTRLTVL.

The V gene is TRBV20-1, the J gene TRBJ2-1, with 8 nucleotides matching TRBD2. Germline loops: CDR1 DFQATT, CDR2 SNEGSKA (reference sequence). The V and J ends lost 3 bases and 7 bases, in that order; junction bases with no gene match: 2. This CDR3 has 12 residues. The CDR3 DNA is TGCAGTGCTAGTGCTAGCGGGAATGAGCAGTTCTTC. It yields the protein CSASASGNEQFF.

V usage is TRBV4-1 and J usage is TRBJ2-3; D possibly corresponds to TRBD2 (6 bases). Per the germline V gene, CDR1 is MGHRA and CDR2 is YSYEKL. The CDR3 has 13 amino acids. Trimming shortened V by 1 base and J by 6 bases, and 8 bases separated the two germline ends. CDR3 loop: CASSQGDWDTQYF. The CDR3 coding sequence is TGCGCCAGCAGCCAAGGGGACTGGGATACGCAGTATTTT.

This clone has more than one count but fewer than ten. The rearrangement links TRBV4-1 to TRBJ1-2; 7 bases are a match to TRBD1. The CDR3 has 15 residues. Unmatched junction bases numbered 8, after V lost 3 bases and J lost 4 bases. CDR1 is MGHRA and CDR2 is YSYEKL in the germline V gene. In DNA, the CDR3 is TGCGCCAGCAGCCAGACCCCACAGGGGAGCTATGGCTACACCTTC. Translation: CASSQTPQGSYGYTF.

The chain combines TRBV30 with TRBJ1-1; no reliable D call. The CDR3 has 10 residues. The ends were cut back, 4 bases at V and 8 bases at J, with 8 bases in the middle. Germline V gene data show CDR1 as GTSNPN and CDR2 as SVGIG (reference sequence). CDR3 protein: CAWIDLEAFF. CDR3 in DNA: TGTGCCTGGATAGATTTGGAAGCTTTCTTT. Supplemented by reference TRBV30 and TRBJ1-1, the full variable domain reads SQTIHQWPATLVQPVGSPLSLECTVEGTSNPNLYWYRQAAGRGLQLLFYSVGIGQISSEVPQNLSASRPQDRQFILSSKKLLLSDSGFYLCAWIDLEAFFGQGTRLTVV.

The chain is built from TRBV28 and TRBJ1-2, with 10 bases fitting TRBD1. The CDR3 has 15 residues. The J segment lost 2 bases and the V segment lost 4 bases, leaving 4 bases of the junction unmatched. Germline V gene lookup returns CDR1 MDHEN and CDR2 SYDVKM. DNA of the CDR3: TGTGCCAGCAGTTCACCGGGACAGGGGAACTATGGCTACACCTTC. Its protein product is CASSSPGQGNYGYTF.

The chain has TRBV28 and TRBJ1-2; 7 bases are a match to TRBD1. Germline CDR1 and CDR2: MDHEN and SYDVKM. The J segment lost 6 bases and the V segment lost 5 bases, leaving 3 bases of the junction unmatched. The CDR3 contains 12 residues. CDR3 bases: TGTGCCAGCAGTGGACAGGAGAATGGCTACACCTTC. Translated: CASSGQENGYTF.

The chain joins TRBV11-3 to TRBJ2-5; 8 bases are shared with TRBD1. Looked up from germline, CDR1 is SGHNT and CDR2 is YENEEA. V lost 5 bases and J lost 4; bases outside the gene matches: 12. The CDR3 is 16 residues long. The CDR3 DNA sequence: TGTGCCAGCAGCAAAGTAGGAACAGGGGGTTCAGAGACCCAGTACTTC. Amino acid sequence: CASSKVGTGGSETQYF.

The gene calls are TRBV9 and TRBJ1-1; a weak D match, TRBD1 (5 bases). The CDR3 loop spans 13 amino acids. The V gene's germline CDR1 is SGDLS and CDR2 YYNGEE. Trimming cost V 0 bases and J 10 bases, with 13 bases left between them. The CDR3 nucleotides read TGTGCCAGCAGCGTAGTCGGGGGACCAGTAGCTTTCTTT. It is translated as CASSVVGGPVAFF.

This chain joins TRBV7-9 and TRBJ1-5; perhaps TRBD1 as D (6 bases). V was cut by 5 bases and J by 10 bases, with 12 bases left in between. The CDR3 runs to 12 residues. Germline CDR1 and CDR2: SEHNR and FQNEAQ (reference sequence). The DNA of the CDR3 is TGTGCCAGCAGCCTACAGGGATTACCCCAGCATTTT. Encoded protein: CASSLQGLPQHF.

The chain is built from TRBV11-1 and TRBJ2-2; 9 bases map to TRBD1. CDR3 length: 13 residues. Germline V gene data show CDR1 as SGHAT and CDR2 as FQDESV (reference sequence). With V trimmed by 5 bases and J by 5 bases, 0 bases remained unmatched. The CDR3: CASSGTGTGELFF. The DNA for the CDR3 is TGTGCCAGCAGCGGGACAGGGACCGGGGAGCTGTTTTTT.

The chain uses TRBV4-2 and TRBJ2-7; 13 nucleotides match TRBD2. V lost 3 bases to trimming and J lost 6 bases; unmatched junction nucleotides: 5. Looked up from germline, CDR1 is LGHNA and CDR2 is YNFKEQ. The CDR3 extends over 15 amino acids. CDR3 sequence (DNA): TGTGCCAGCAGCCAGTGGACTAGCGGGAGTAGCGAGCAGTACTTC. This codes for CASSQWTSGSSEQYF.

This chain links TRBV28 with TRBJ1-2; 12 bases agree with TRBD1. The V gene's germline CDR1 is MDHEN and CDR2 SYDVKM. The CDR3 consists of 15 residues. Losses at the gene ends were 6 bases for V and 6 bases for J; bases not matched to a gene: 8. In DNA, the CDR3 is TGTGCCAGCAGCCAGGGGGACAGGGGGCGGGATGGCTACACCTTC. Translation: CASSQGDRGRDGYTF.

The V call is TRBV5-1, the J call TRBJ1-1; D remains unclear. Per the germline V gene, CDR1 is SGHRS and CDR2 is YFSETQ. Trimming cost V 1 base and J 4 bases, with 8 bases left between them. CDR3 length: 13 residues. This CDR3 is CASSLKQVTEAFF. The CDR3, as DNA: TGCGCCAGCAGCTTGAAGCAGGTCACTGAAGCTTTCTTT.

The chain has TRBV9 and TRBJ2-1; 7 nucleotides line up with TRBD2. The CDR3 covers 17 residues. With 3 bases clipped from V and 5 bases from J, the junction kept 14 bases outside the gene matches. Germline V CDR1 and CDR2: SGDLS, YYNGEE. The CDR3 here is CASSDPLLSGEDNEQFF. Written as DNA, the CDR3 is TGTGCCAGCAGCGACCCCTTGCTGAGCGGGGAGGACAATGAGCAGTTCTTC.

The chain carries TRBV7-3 and TRBJ2-1; tentatively, D is TRBD2 (5 bases). Germline V CDR1 and CDR2: SGHTA, FQGTGA. Trimming stripped 5 bases from V and 0 bases from J, with 8 bases between. CDR3 length: 14 amino acids. The CDR3 sequence is CASSRGVSYNEQFF. CDR3 nucleotide sequence: TGTGCCAGCAGCCGGGGAGTCTCCTACAATGAGCAGTTCTTC.

This chain links TRBV7-9 with TRBJ1-6, with 7 nucleotides matching TRBD1. This CDR3 is 15 amino acids long. Trimming removed 1 base from V and 10 bases from J; junction bases left unmatched: 7. Germline CDR1 reads SEHNR; CDR2 reads FQNEAQ (reference sequence). The DNA for the CDR3 is TGTGCCAGCAGCTTAGTGGGACAGCCAAACTCACCCCTCCACTTT. Protein product: CASSLVGQPNSPLHF.

The chain has TRBV11-2 and TRBJ2-5; D is unresolved. The CDR3 is 13 amino acids. Germline CDR1 and CDR2: SGHAT and FQNNGV. Trimming stripped 5 bases from V and 5 bases from J, with 12 bases between. The DNA for the CDR3 is TGTGCCAGCAGCCCGGTAGGAGCGGAGACCCAGTACTTC. Translated, it gives CASSPVGAETQYF. Full variable domain (missing parts from reference TRBV11-2 and TRBJ2-5): EAGVAQSPRYKIIEKRQSVAFWCNPISGHATLYWYQQILGQGPKLLIQFQNNGVVDDSQLPKDRFSAERLKGVDSTLKIQPAKLEDSAVYLCASSPVGAETQYFGPGTRLLVL.

This clone was counted once. The V and J genes are TRBV3-1 (or the pseudogene TRBV3-2) and TRBJ2-1, with D possibly TRBD2 on 5 matching bases. CDR3 size: 18 residues. Per germline, CDR1 LGHDT and CDR2 YNNKEL (reference sequence). V lost 4 bases, J lost 2 bases, and 21 bases lay in between. This CDR3 is CASSPPNQLGPPYNEQFF. CDR3 DNA sequence: TGTGCCAGCAGCCCCCCGAACCAACTAGGCCCACCCTACAATGAGCAGTTCTTC.

This clone was seen once. This rearrangement joins TRBV7-2 to TRBJ1-2; D remains unclear. The CDR3 spans 15 residues. V was trimmed by 0 bases and J by 0 bases, leaving 8 bases between them. The germline CDR1 and CDR2 sequences are SGHTA and FQGNSA. This CDR3 is CASSLAPGANYGYTF. For the CDR3, the DNA is TGTGCCAGCAGCTTAGCCCCCGGGGCTAACTATGGCTACACCTTC.

The sample holds many counts of this clone. The J gene is TRBJ1-1, the V gene TRBV5-1; 9 bases map to TRBD1. The V segment lost 1 base and the J segment 2 bases; nucleotides outside the gene matches: 6. CDR1 and CDR2 (germline): SGHRS, YFSETQ. There are 16 residues in the CDR3. In DNA form, the CDR3 reads TGCGCCAGCAGCTTGCGTACAGGGGGCCTAAACACTGAAGCTTTCTTT. Its protein is CASSLRTGGLNTEAFF.

The gene calls are TRBV7-3 and TRBJ2-1, with 11 bases that match TRBD2. Germline CDR1 is SGHTA and CDR2 is FQGTGA. This CDR3 is built from 15 residues. The V segment lost 5 bases and the J segment 5 bases; nucleotides outside the gene matches: 5. The CDR3 spells CASSPTSGTNNEQFF. CDR3 DNA: TGTGCCAGCAGCCCGACTAGCGGGACAAACAATGAGCAGTTCTTC.

V gene TRBV9 combines with J gene TRBJ1-1; D gene unclear. V was shortened by 0 bases and J by 8 bases, with 14 bases between the two germline ends. In germline, CDR1 is SGDLS, CDR2 YYNGEE. The length of the CDR3 is 14 residues. CDR3 protein: CASSVEGRPSEAFF. CDR3 in DNA: TGTGCCAGCAGCGTAGAGGGCAGACCTAGCGAAGCTTTCTTT.